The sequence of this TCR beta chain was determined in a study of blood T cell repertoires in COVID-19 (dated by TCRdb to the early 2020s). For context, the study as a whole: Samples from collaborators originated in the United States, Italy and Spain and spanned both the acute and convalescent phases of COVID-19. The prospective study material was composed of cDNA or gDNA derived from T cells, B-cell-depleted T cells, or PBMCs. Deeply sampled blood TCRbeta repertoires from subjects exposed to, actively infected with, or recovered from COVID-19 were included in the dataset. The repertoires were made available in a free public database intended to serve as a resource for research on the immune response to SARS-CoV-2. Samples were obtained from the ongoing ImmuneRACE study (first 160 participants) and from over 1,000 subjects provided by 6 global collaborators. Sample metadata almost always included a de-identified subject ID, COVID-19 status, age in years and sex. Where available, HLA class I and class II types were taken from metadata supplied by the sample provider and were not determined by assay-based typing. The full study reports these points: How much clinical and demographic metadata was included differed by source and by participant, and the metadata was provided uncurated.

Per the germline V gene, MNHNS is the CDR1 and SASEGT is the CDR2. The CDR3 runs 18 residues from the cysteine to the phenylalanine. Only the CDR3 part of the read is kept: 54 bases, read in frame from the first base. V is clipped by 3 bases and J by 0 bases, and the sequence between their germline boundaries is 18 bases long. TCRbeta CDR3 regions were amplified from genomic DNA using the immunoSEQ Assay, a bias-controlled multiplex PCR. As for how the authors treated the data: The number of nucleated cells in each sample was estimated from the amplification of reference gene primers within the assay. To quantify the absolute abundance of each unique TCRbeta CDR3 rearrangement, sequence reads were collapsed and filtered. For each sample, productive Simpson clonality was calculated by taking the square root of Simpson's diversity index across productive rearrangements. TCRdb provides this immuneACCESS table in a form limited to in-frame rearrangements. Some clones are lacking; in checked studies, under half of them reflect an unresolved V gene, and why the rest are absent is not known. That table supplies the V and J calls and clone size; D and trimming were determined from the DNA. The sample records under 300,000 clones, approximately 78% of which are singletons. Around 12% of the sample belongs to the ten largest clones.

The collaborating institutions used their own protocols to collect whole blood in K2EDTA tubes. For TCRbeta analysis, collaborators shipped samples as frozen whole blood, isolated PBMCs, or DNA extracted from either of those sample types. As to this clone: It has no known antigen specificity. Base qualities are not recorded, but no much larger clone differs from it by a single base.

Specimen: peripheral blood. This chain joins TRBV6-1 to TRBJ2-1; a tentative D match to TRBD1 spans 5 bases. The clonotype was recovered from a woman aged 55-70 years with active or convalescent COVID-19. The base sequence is TGTGCCAGCAGTGAGTGGTGGACACCGTCCACCTCCTACAATGAGCAGTTCTTC. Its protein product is CASSEWWTPSTSYNEQFF.